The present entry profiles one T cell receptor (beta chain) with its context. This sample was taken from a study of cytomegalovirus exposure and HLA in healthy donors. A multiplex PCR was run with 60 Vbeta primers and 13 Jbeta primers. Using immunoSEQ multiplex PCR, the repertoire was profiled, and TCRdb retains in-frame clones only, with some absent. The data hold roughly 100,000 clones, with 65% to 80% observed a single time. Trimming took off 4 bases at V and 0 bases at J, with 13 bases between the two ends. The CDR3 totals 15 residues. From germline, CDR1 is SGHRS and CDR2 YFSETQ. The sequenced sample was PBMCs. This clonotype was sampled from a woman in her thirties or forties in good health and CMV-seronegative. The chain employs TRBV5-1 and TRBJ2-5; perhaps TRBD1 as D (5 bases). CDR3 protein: CASSSRGQYQETQYF. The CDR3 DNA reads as TGCGCCAGCAGCAGTAGGGGTCAGTACCAAGAGACCCAGTACTTC.